This entry lists 10 T cell receptor beta chains sequenced from one sample in a study of T-cell reconstitution after alpha-beta-depleted transplantation in children. Unique molecular identifiers tagged the TCRbeta library. Each CDR3 protein is one row after TCRdb ran MiXCR on the PCR reads. The sample yields some 340,000 distinct CDR3 sequences, around a tenth seen once. The sample in question was PBMCs from the stem cell graft donor, obtained from the stem cell graft. Every receptor here comes from a human donor who donated a stem cell graft to a child with acute lymphoblastic leukemia.

This clonotype has more than one count but fewer than ten. The chain combines TRBV7-9 with TRBJ2-7; D perhaps matches TRBD2 (5 bases). The germline CDR1 and CDR2 sequences are SEHNR and FQNEAQ (reference sequence). V was clipped by 5 bases and J by 2 bases, with 13 bases between them. CDR3 length: 14 residues. CDR3 protein: CASSPEGRAYEQYF. DNA of the CDR3: TGTGCCAGCAGCCCAGAGGGCCGCGCCTACGAGCAGTACTTC. Variable domain in full (rest from reference TRBV7-9 and TRBJ2-7): DTGVSQNPRHKITKRGQNVTFRCDPISEHNRLYWYRQTLGQGPEFLTYFQNEAQLEKSRLLSDRFSAERPKGSFSTLEIQRTEQGDSAMYLCASSPEGRAYEQYFGPGTRLTVT.

This clonotype was picked up a small number of times. CDR3 in amino acids: CASSYSMGGGSNQPQHF. Here the CDR3 DNA reads TGTGCCAGCAGTTACTCGATGGGGGGCGGTAGCAATCAGCCCCAGCATTTT. The rearrangement uses TRBV6-5 and TRBJ1-5; TRBD1 might be the D (6 bases). V shed 0 bases and J shed 0 bases, with 12 bases lying between them. The CDR3 extends over 17 amino acids. CDR1 is MNHEY and CDR2 is SVGAGI in the germline V gene.

V usage is TRBV20-1 and J usage is TRBJ2-7, with D tentatively TRBD1 (6 bases). The CDR3 has 14 amino acids. Germline loops: CDR1 DFQATT, CDR2 SNEGSKA (reference sequence). V gave up 3 bases and J gave up 5 bases, with 17 bases separating them. CDR3 nucleotides: TGCAGTGCTAGCCAACCGGGACAAGGCAACGAGCAGTACTTC. Amino acids: CSASQPGQGNEQYF.

V and J are TRBV29-1 and TRBJ1-1, with D unclear. The CDR3 is made up of 11 amino acids. Germline CDR1 SQVTM, CDR2 ANQGSEA. The V and J ends lost 5 bases and 1 base respectively, with 5 bases between them. The CDR3 loop is CSVPGNTEAFF. Written as DNA, the CDR3 is TGCAGCGTTCCGGGGAACACTGAAGCTTTCTTT. The variable domain in full, with the rest retrieved from reference TRBV29-1 and TRBJ1-1, is SAVISQKPSRDICQRGTSLTIQCQVDSQVTMMFWYRQQPGQSLTLIATANQGSEATYESGFVIDKFPISRPNLTFSTLTVSNMSPEDSSIYLCSVPGNTEAFFGQGTRLTVV.

This clonotype was seen many times. The chain has TRBV4-2 and TRBJ2-1, with D possibly matching TRBD1 (5 bases). Germline CDR1 is LGHNA and CDR2 is YNFKEQ. The CDR3 sequence is 17 residues long. Trimming shortened V by 4 bases and J by 2 bases, and 18 bases separated the two germline ends. CDR3 in DNA: TGTGCCAGCAGCCCAACTCAGACAGCGAGAGCCTACAATGAGCAGTTCTTC. This sequence encodes CASSPTQTARAYNEQFF.

At least ten counts were recorded for this clonotype. This rearrangement joins TRBV7-8 to TRBJ2-5; 8 nucleotides match TRBD2. The germline gives CDR1 SGHVS, CDR2 FQNEAQ. The CDR3 extends over 15 amino acids. V dropped 5 bases and J dropped 10; count of bases not matched to a gene: 15. CDR3 nucleotide sequence: TGTGCCAGCAGCCCGGGCCGAGGAGCGGGGGATATCCAGTACTTC. This gives the protein CASSPGRGAGDIQYF.

This clonotype was counted a few times. This chain's CDR3 is CASSLRAGSSYNEQFF. CDR3 coding DNA: TGTGCCAGCAGTCTAAGAGCGGGGAGCTCCTACAATGAGCAGTTCTTC. The genes are TRBV12-3 or TRBV12-4 and TRBJ2-1; 7 bases match TRBD2. The ends lost 5 bases at V and 0 bases at J; junction bases unmatched: 7. The CDR3 contains 16 residues.

Only a few counts were recorded for this clonotype. The rearrangement uses TRBV28 and TRBJ1-6, with D maybe TRBD1 (6 bases). Germline-derived CDR1 and CDR2 are MDHEN and SYDVKM. Trimming removed 8 bases at V and 0 bases at J, with 14 bases between. The CDR3 has 16 residues. This CDR3 reads CASRGQSSSYNSPLHF. The CDR3 DNA is TGTGCCAGCCGTGGACAGTCGAGCTCCTATAATTCACCCCTCCACTTT.

In its sample, this clonotype was seen a few times. The rearrangement uses TRBV7-9 and TRBJ2-1, with 8 bases fitting TRBD2. Germline loops: CDR1 SEHNR, CDR2 FQNEAQ (reference sequence). The CDR3 has 16 residues. V was clipped by 5 bases and J by 7 bases; unmatched bases: 13. In DNA form, the CDR3 reads TGTGCCAGCAGCCCTCCCCTTAGCGGGAATATGAATGAGCAGTTCTTC. It codes for CASSPPLSGNMNEQFF.

The rearrangement joins TRBV20-1 to TRBJ2-3; 8 bases fit TRBD2. In germline, CDR1 is DFQATT, CDR2 SNEGSKA (reference sequence). Trimming removed 5 bases from V and 0 bases from J; junction bases left unmatched: 1. The CDR3 has 13 amino acids. The CDR3 sequence: CSALAGSTDTQYF. The CDR3 DNA sequence: TGCAGTGCTTTAGCGGGAAGCACAGATACGCAGTATTTT.